These 26 T cell receptor beta chains originate from one sample sequenced in a study of blood T cell repertoires in COVID-19. The protocol was immunoSEQ multiplex PCR, while the TCRdb copy is restricted to in-frame clones and leaves out a portion. The repertoire holds 45,000 to 65,000 clones, roughly 87% seen once, with 6.5% to 10% in the top ten. Material: peripheral blood. The receptor source for this set is a man in his fifties or sixties with active COVID-19.

This chain connects TRBV27 to TRBJ2-7, with 7 bases lining up with TRBD1. The CDR3 runs to 15 residues. Trimming took 8 bases from V and 0 from J; bases not matched to a gene: 10. Germline V lookup: CDR1 MNHEY, CDR2 SMNVEV (reference sequence). DNA for the CDR3: TGTGCCAGCCGCTTCCTCGGGGACAGCTCCTACGAGCAGTACTTC. This encodes CASRFLGDSSYEQYF.

This sequence joins TRBV12-3 or TRBV12-4 and TRBJ1-1; maybe TRBD1 (5 bases). The CDR3 has 13 amino acids. Trimming pared 5 bases from V and 4 bases from J, leaving 11 bases between. CDR3 in DNA: TGTGCCAGCAGTCTTCTCGGGGGCACTGAAGCTTTCTTT. It encodes CASSLLGGTEAFF.

With regard to this clone: The junction differs from germline at one of its ends, possibly a read error. The genes are TRBV6-5 and TRBJ2-1; 12 nucleotides align to TRBD2. This CDR3 comprises 15 residues. Germline V gives CDR1 MNHEY, CDR2 SVGAGI. CDR3 protein: CASSYSIPSGRAEVF. For the CDR3, the DNA is TGTGCCAGCAGTTACTCGATTCCTAGCGGGAGGGCAGAGGTCTTC.

The rearrangement uses TRBV5-4 and TRBJ2-2; 8 bases line up with TRBD2. V gave up 3 bases and J gave up 5 bases; unmatched junction bases: 9. CDR3 size: 16 residues. Per germline, CDR1 SGHNT and CDR2 YYREEE (reference sequence). CDR3 region: CASSSFGGESTGELFF. CDR3 DNA: TGTGCCAGCAGCTCGTTCGGGGGGGAGAGTACCGGGGAGCTGTTTTTT.

The V gene is TRBV7-8, the J gene TRBJ2-3, with D possibly TRBD1 on 5 matching bases. Germline CDR1 and CDR2: SGHVS and FQNEAQ. V was cut by 5 bases and J by 2 bases, with 11 bases left in between. The CDR3 contains 14 residues. CDR3 DNA: TGTGCCAGCAGCCGAGACAGCTCCACAGATACGCAGTATTTT. Protein product: CASSRDSSTDTQYF.

The rearrangement joins TRBV7-2 to TRBJ2-7; 8 bases match TRBD1. V lost 7 bases to trimming and J lost 4 bases; unmatched junction nucleotides: 9. From germline, CDR1 is SGHTA and CDR2 FQGNSA. The CDR3 is made up of 14 amino acids. The CDR3 nucleotides read TGTGCCAGCACCTCCGGGCAGGGGGCTTACGAGCAGTACTTC. Translating it yields CASTSGQGAYEQYF. Full variable domain (remainder filled in from reference TRBV7-2 and TRBJ2-7): GAGVSQSPSNKVTEKGKDVELRCDPISGHTALYWYRQSLGQGLEFLIYFQGNSAPDKSGLPSDRFSAERTGGSVSTLTIQRTQQEDSAVYLCASTSGQGAYEQYFGPGTRLTVT.

This chain links TRBV18 with TRBJ2-3, with TRBD2 matching over 16 bases. With V trimmed by 3 bases and J by 1 base, 7 bases remained unmatched. CDR3 length: 19 amino acids. In germline, CDR1 is KGHSH, CDR2 LQKENI. Written as DNA, the CDR3 is TGTGCCAGCTCACCGGAACCGGGACTAGCGGGGGGGGGCACAGATACGCAGTATTTT. Its translation: CASSPEPGLAGGGTDTQYF.

This clone has a handful of counts. V and J are TRBV2 and TRBJ1-5, with a tentative D call TRBD1 (6 bases). Germline V lookup: CDR1 SNHLY, CDR2 FYNNEI. The CDR3 runs to 15 residues. The germline V and J ends were trimmed by 5 bases and 3 bases, with 14 bases remaining between them. CDR3 nucleotide sequence: TGTGCCAGCAGTCCGGAGACAGGACCCAATCAGCCCCAGCATTTT. Its translation is CASSPETGPNQPQHF.

The chain has TRBV3-1 (or the pseudogene TRBV3-2) and TRBJ2-7, with no clear D. V was cut by 1 base and J by 6 bases, with 4 bases left in between. CDR1 LGHDT and CDR2 YNNKEL come from the germline V gene (reference sequence). This CDR3 spans 11 amino acids. The CDR3 loop reads CASSQGSEQYF. The CDR3 DNA is TGTGCCAGCAGCCAAGGGAGCGAGCAGTACTTC.

This clone was recorded a few times. The V call is TRBV14, the J call TRBJ1-6; D not resolved. Germline values: CDR1 SGHDN, CDR2 FVKESK. This CDR3 has 13 amino acids. V was cut by 1 base and J by 10 bases, with 8 bases left in between. The CDR3 loop is CASSQAGQSPLHF. The CDR3 DNA follows: TGTGCCAGCAGCCAAGCGGGTCAGTCACCCCTCCACTTT.

The rearrangement uses TRBV28 and TRBJ2-5; no clear D gene. Germline V gene data show CDR1 as MDHEN and CDR2 as SYDVKM. The length of the CDR3 is 12 residues. Trimming took off 7 bases at V and 9 bases at J, with 15 bases between the two ends. The CDR3 reads CASNWALSAQYF. Here the CDR3 DNA reads TGTGCCAGCAACTGGGCGCTCTCGGCCCAGTACTTC.

The CDR3 coding sequence is TGTGCCAGCAGTTTAACAGGGTTTCATGGCTACACCTTC. This sequence encodes CASSLTGFHGYTF. The V gene is TRBV27, the J gene TRBJ1-2; a possible D gene is TRBD1 (6 bases). This CDR3 has 13 residues. CDR1 and CDR2 (germline): MNHEY, SMNVEV (reference sequence). The V and J ends lost 2 bases and 6 bases respectively, with 10 bases between them.

This chain uses TRBV6-2 or TRBV6-3 with TRBJ2-5, with 13 bases aligning to TRBD2. Losses at the gene ends were 2 bases for V and 3 bases for J; bases not matched to a gene: 9. The germline V gene encodes CDR1 MNHEY and CDR2 SVGEGT. The CDR3 covers 18 residues. Written as DNA, the CDR3 is TGTGCCAGCAGTTACGATCCACTAGCGGGAGGGCTAGAAGAGACCCAGTACTTC. Protein product: CASSYDPLAGGLEETQYF.

This clone came up a few times. This chain links TRBV20-1 with TRBJ2-3; D is ambiguous. V was cut by 3 bases and J by 2 bases, with 9 bases left in between. Germline V gene lookup returns CDR1 DFQATT and CDR2 SNEGSKA (reference sequence). The CDR3 runs to 13 residues. The CDR3 sequence: CSASLSSTDTQYF. CDR3 DNA: TGCAGTGCTAGTCTATCATCCACAGATACGCAGTATTTT.

The genes are TRBV6-1 and TRBJ2-3; tentatively, D is TRBD2 (7 bases). Germline V gives CDR1 MNHNS, CDR2 SASEGT. V lost 2 bases, J lost 8 bases, and 26 bases lay in between. CDR3 length: 18 residues. CDR3 nucleotides: TGTGCCAGCAGTGAATCGGGGGCGGCTAGCGGAAAGGTTGGTACGCAGTATTTT. Amino acid sequence: CASSESGAASGKVGTQYF.

The chain carries TRBV5-6 and TRBJ1-2, with D possibly TRBD1 on 5 matching bases. The V end lost 4 bases, the J end lost 5 bases, and 21 bases lay between the germline ends. The length of the CDR3 is 16 residues. CDR1 SGHDT and CDR2 YYEEEE come from the germline V gene. The CDR3 loop is CASSPVKGPGGYGYTF. The DNA of the CDR3 is TGTGCCAGCAGCCCCGTAAAGGGACCCGGGGGATATGGCTACACCTTC.

This chain links TRBV5-4 with TRBJ2-3, with 8 bases matching TRBD2. From germline, CDR1 is SGHNT and CDR2 YYREEE (reference sequence). V trimming: 0 bases; J trimming: 4 bases; junction bases outside the gene matches: 10. The CDR3 has 17 residues. The CDR3 protein is CASSLGDRGGPADTQYF. The CDR3 nucleotides read TGTGCCAGCAGCTTGGGTGACCGGGGGGGCCCCGCAGATACGCAGTATTTT.

The chain couples TRBV3-1 (or the pseudogene TRBV3-2) to TRBJ1-1; weak D call: TRBD1 (6 bases). Germline V gives CDR1 LGHDT, CDR2 YNNKEL (reference sequence). V was shortened by 5 bases and J by 9 bases, with 13 bases between the two germline ends. The CDR3 runs 12 residues. CDR3 sequence: CASSTKRDKAFF. The DNA of the CDR3 is TGTGCCAGCAGCACTAAGAGGGACAAAGCTTTCTTT.

The V and J genes are TRBV5-4 and TRBJ2-3; 9 positions match TRBD2. The trim removed 1 base at V and 4 bases at J, leaving 4 bases unmatched. This CDR3 comprises 15 residues. CDR1 and CDR2 from the germline V gene are SGHNT and YYREEE (reference sequence). The CDR3 here is CASSLPSGGSDTQYF. CDR3 sequence (DNA): TGTGCCAGCAGCTTGCCCAGCGGGGGGTCAGATACGCAGTATTTT.

V usage is TRBV4-3 and J usage is TRBJ2-7, with TRBD1 as a possible D gene (6 bases). From germline, CDR1 is LGHNA and CDR2 YSLEER. The CDR3 loop spans 13 amino acids. The V end was cut by 0 bases, the J end by 12 bases, with 15 bases between. The chain's CDR3 is CASSQEARDKGYF. The DNA for the CDR3 is TGCGCCAGCAGCCAAGAGGCCCGGGACAAGGGGTACTTC.

The chain uses TRBV6-1 and TRBJ1-2; TRBD1 agrees at 8 bases. Germline CDR1 is MNHNS and CDR2 is SASEGT. With V trimmed by 1 base and J by 2 bases, 0 bases remained unmatched. CDR3 length equals 14 residues. CDR3 sequence (DNA): TGTGCCAGCAGTGAAGGGACAGGGAACTATGGCTACACCTTC. Its translation: CASSEGTGNYGYTF.

This clone was seen more than once but under ten times. The chain recombines TRBV27 with TRBJ2-7, with D maybe TRBD1 (6 bases). CDR1 and CDR2 from the germline V gene are MNHEY and SMNVEV (reference sequence). Between the trimmed V and J ends, which lost 6 bases and 9 bases, there was a span of 15 bases. There are 12 residues in the CDR3. The CDR3 protein is CASSPDSLRQYF. CDR3 in DNA: TGTGCCAGCAGCCCGGACAGCCTAAGGCAGTACTTC.

The gene calls are TRBV7-8 and TRBJ1-1; D is possibly TRBD1 (6 bases). Germline CDR1 is SGHVS and CDR2 is FQNEAQ. Trimming pared 5 bases from V and 2 bases from J, leaving 15 bases between. CDR3 length equals 15 residues. CDR3 nucleotide sequence: TGTGCCAGCAGCGGAACAGGGCGACCAAACACTGAAGCTTTCTTT. Protein product: CASSGTGRPNTEAFF. The variable domain in full, completed from reference TRBV7-8 and TRBJ1-1, reads GAGVSQSPRYKVAKRGQDVALRCDPISGHVSLFWYQQALGQGPEFLTYFQNEAQLDKSGLPSDRFFAERPEGSVSTLKIQRTQQEDSAVYLCASSGTGRPNTEAFFGQGTRLTVV.

The chain uses TRBV18 and TRBJ2-3; 8 bases agree with TRBD1. The CDR3 sequence is 13 residues long. Germline CDR1 is KGHSH and CDR2 is LQKENI. The V segment lost 3 bases and the J segment 6 bases; nucleotides outside the gene matches: 2. CDR3 protein: CASSPPGGDTQYF. In nucleotides, the CDR3 is TGTGCCAGCTCACCTCCAGGGGGCGATACGCAGTATTTT.

The sample holds a few counts of this clone. The CDR3 DNA reads as TGTGCCAGCAGCCAAGAGAAAGCGGGGGGTTTTCTCATTTGCTACGAGCAGTACTTC. Its protein product is CASSQEKAGGFLICYEQYF. This chain links TRBV3-1 (or the pseudogene TRBV3-2) with TRBJ2-7; 9 nucleotides agree with TRBD2. Germline V gene data show CDR1 as LGHDT and CDR2 as YNNKEL (reference sequence). The length of the CDR3 is 19 residues. With 0 bases clipped from V and 3 bases from J, the junction kept 15 bases outside the gene matches.

The chain carries TRBV4-3 and TRBJ1-2; D ambiguous. Trimming removed 1 base from V and 6 bases from J, with 9 bases in between. Germline CDR1 reads LGHNA; CDR2 reads YSLEER. The CDR3 has 13 amino acids. The CDR3 protein is CASSQVGGNGYTF. The CDR3 coding sequence is TGCGCCAGCAGCCAAGTGGGAGGGAATGGCTACACCTTC.